One and the same sample provided the 19 T cell receptor beta chains below, sequenced in a study of blood T cells in healthy people across ages. The second PCR ran about 7 to 12 cycles with a sample-barcoded 5' primer and J-beta primers. TCRdb processed the 5' RACE reads anew with MiXCR; each CDR3 protein has one entry. The sample includes about 1,400,000 distinct CDR3 sequences, approximately 38% of them seen just once. Sequencing used blood. The receptors shown here come from a woman younger than 35 in good health.

Concerning this clonotype itself: A much larger clone is a single base away; this may be a read error. The rearrangement joins TRBV6-5 to TRBJ2-1, with no clear D. The germline CDR1 and CDR2 sequences are MNHEY and SVGAGI. This CDR3 comprises 11 residues. The CDR3 is CARSYSHEQFF. For the CDR3, the DNA is TGTGCCAGGAGTTACTCGCATGAGCAGTTCTTC.

This clonotype was counted between two and nine times. The V and J genes are TRBV6-5 and TRBJ2-3, with D tentatively TRBD2 (6 bases). V lost 6 bases and J 0 bases, leaving 16 bases between the germline ends. Per the germline V gene, CDR1 is MNHEY and CDR2 is SVGAGI. The CDR3 sequence is 16 residues long. CDR3 DNA: TGTGCCAGCAGCCCTCCCCTAGCGTCAAGCACAGATACGCAGTATTTT. This gives the protein CASSPPLASSTDTQYF.

CDR3 coding DNA: TGCAGTGCGTGGGACGCTGCTAACTATGGCTACACCTTC. Residues: CSAWDAANYGYTF. The V gene is TRBV20-1, the J gene TRBJ1-2; TRBD1 is a possible D gene (5 bases). This CDR3 has 13 amino acids. Trimming left V 6 bases short and J 0 bases short, with 11 bases between. Looked up from germline, CDR1 is DFQATT and CDR2 is SNEGSKA (reference sequence).

The J gene is TRBJ1-4, the V gene TRBV27; possible D gene TRBD1, 6 bases. Germline V gives CDR1 MNHEY, CDR2 SMNVEV (reference sequence). V was clipped by 4 bases and J by 4 bases, with 13 bases between them. The CDR3 sequence is 15 residues long. This CDR3 reads CASSSDGQLNEKLFF. In DNA, the CDR3 is TGTGCCAGCAGTTCGGACGGACAGCTTAATGAAAAACTGTTTTTT.

The chain uses TRBV14 and TRBJ1-2; D remains ambiguous. Per the germline V gene, CDR1 is SGHDN and CDR2 is FVKESK. The CDR3 is 13 residues long. The V and J ends lost 4 bases and 5 bases respectively, with 11 bases between them. CDR3 residues: CASSLSGIYGYTF. CDR3 nucleotides: TGTGCCAGCAGCCTTAGTGGAATATATGGCTACACCTTC. Drawing the rest from reference TRBV14 and TRBJ1-2, the complete variable domain is EAGVTQFPSHSVIEKGQTVTLRCDPISGHDNLYWYRRVMGKEIKFLLHFVKESKQDESGMPNNRFLAERTGGTYSTLKVQPAELEDSGVYFCASSLSGIYGYTFGSGTRLTVV.

The chain links TRBV4-2 to TRBJ1-1; D not resolved. This CDR3 is 15 amino acids long. V dropped 0 bases and J dropped 6 bases, with 14 bases sitting between them. CDR1 is LGHNA and CDR2 is YNFKEQ in the germline V gene. The CDR3 reads CASSQEVQEPPEAFF. DNA of the CDR3: TGTGCCAGCAGCCAAGAAGTCCAGGAGCCCCCTGAAGCTTTCTTT.

This clonotype appeared many times. CDR3 coding DNA: TGCAGCGTCCGGACTAGCGGGAGCTCCTACGAGCAGTACTTC. Its protein is CSVRTSGSSYEQYF. The chain combines TRBV29-1 with TRBJ2-7; 13 nucleotides align to TRBD2. Germline CDR1 reads SQVTM; CDR2 reads ANQGSEA. CDR3 size: 14 residues. V was clipped by 6 bases and J by 0 bases; unmatched bases: 2.

The chain employs TRBV6-5 and TRBJ2-3, with TRBD1 as a possible D gene (5 bases). This CDR3 is 16 amino acids long. CDR1 is MNHEY and CDR2 is SVGAGI in the germline V gene. Trimming pared 7 bases from V and 0 bases from J, leaving 17 bases between. CDR3 DNA: TGTGCCAGCACACCACGTTGGACAACCAGCACAGATACGCAGTATTTT. This translates into CASTPRWTTSTDTQYF.

V gene TRBV7-6 combines with J gene TRBJ2-1; the match to TRBD2 covers 9 bases. Germline loops: CDR1 SGHVS, CDR2 FNYEAQ. V dropped 3 bases and J dropped 9; count of bases not matched to a gene: 12. The CDR3 extends over 16 amino acids. The CDR3 loop is CASSFLEAGGPPEQFF. The CDR3 DNA reads TGTGCCAGCAGCTTCCTGGAGGCGGGAGGGCCCCCTGAGCAGTTCTTC.

This sequence joins TRBV4-1 and TRBJ2-3; 9 bases line up with TRBD2. The CDR3 consists of 17 residues. The junction had 5 bases not matched to a gene; V was cut back by 1 base and J by 0 bases. Germline V gene lookup returns CDR1 MGHRA and CDR2 YSYEKL. The CDR3 region is CASSQARTSGSTDTQYF. The CDR3 DNA reads TGCGCCAGCAGCCAAGCCCGCACTAGCGGGAGCACAGATACGCAGTATTTT.

This chain uses TRBV20-1 with TRBJ2-1, with TRBD1 identical over 7 bases. The CDR3 loop spans 15 amino acids. CDR1 DFQATT and CDR2 SNEGSKA come from the germline V gene (reference sequence). Germline trimming cut 1 base from V and 4 bases from J; bases unmatched to any gene: 7. Here the CDR3 DNA reads TGCAGTGCTAGAGGGAGACAGGGTATTTACAATGAGCAGTTCTTC. It yields the protein CSARGRQGIYNEQFF.

The chain joins TRBV2 to TRBJ2-5; 12 bases agree with TRBD2. With V trimmed by 3 bases and J by 4 bases, 12 bases remained unmatched. Germline assignment: CDR1 SNHLY and CDR2 FYNNEI. This CDR3 contains 18 residues. The CDR3 spells CASSDRLLAGGLGETQYF. CDR3 bases: TGTGCCAGCAGTGATCGGCTCCTAGCGGGAGGGCTAGGAGAGACCCAGTACTTC.

This sequence joins TRBV7-2 and TRBJ2-3; D unclear. Trimming took 6 bases from V and 1 from J, leaving 14 bases between them. Germline CDR1 is SGHTA and CDR2 is FQGNSA. The CDR3 covers 15 residues. The CDR3 nucleotides are TGTGCCAGCAGTGCTCAGGCCTCAGGCACAGATACGCAGTATTTT. Protein sequence: CASSAQASGTDTQYF.

The V call is TRBV30, the J call TRBJ2-3; D is unclear. The CDR3 sequence is 11 residues long. The V gene's germline CDR1 is GTSNPN and CDR2 SVGIG (reference sequence). The V end was cut by 5 bases, the J end by 6 bases, with 9 bases between. Here the CDR3 DNA reads TGTGCCTGGGAAGGTGGGGATACGCAGTATTTT. Amino acids: CAWEGGDTQYF.

The rearrangement joins TRBV2 to TRBJ2-1; 11 bases fit TRBD1. The CDR3 contains 19 residues. Trimming cost V 6 bases and J 4 bases; bases outside gene matches: 17. Germline CDR1 reads SNHLY; CDR2 reads FYNNEI. CDR3 protein: CASRAGTGGTRSKYNEQFF. In DNA, the CDR3 is TGTGCCAGCAGGGCCGGGACAGGGGGAACCCGAAGCAAGTACAATGAGCAGTTCTTC.

This clonotype has more than one count but fewer than ten. The CDR3 DNA is TGCGCCAGCAGCCGTGAAGCGGGAGGGCCGGGAAATGAGCAGTTCTTC. Protein product: CASSREAGGPGNEQFF. J is TRBJ2-1 and V is TRBV4-1, with TRBD2 identical over 10 bases. Germline V gene data show CDR1 as MGHRA and CDR2 as YSYEKL. This CDR3 has 16 amino acids. V lost 4 bases to trimming and J lost 7 bases; unmatched junction nucleotides: 10.

J is TRBJ2-7 and V is TRBV21-1. TRBV21-1 is termed a pseudogene. The CDR3 is 12 amino acids. CDR3 nucleotides: TGTGCCAGCAGCAAGCCGATCGGGGAGCAGTACTTC. This encodes CASSKPIGEQYF.

The V gene is TRBV7-2, the J gene TRBJ2-5; tentatively, D is TRBD1 (5 bases). CDR1 SGHTA and CDR2 FQGNSA come from the germline V gene. The length of the CDR3 is 16 residues. With 1 base removed from V and 2 bases from J, the gap between germline ends came to 14 bases. The CDR3 region is CASSLGPTSGQETQYF. DNA for the CDR3: TGTGCCAGCAGCTTAGGCCCTACCTCAGGGCAAGAGACCCAGTACTTC.

The rearrangement uses TRBV20-1 and TRBJ1-1; the match to TRBD1 covers 7 bases. V was pared by 4 bases and J by 6 bases, with 11 bases of the junction left unmatched. Per the germline V gene, CDR1 is DFQATT and CDR2 is SNEGSKA (reference sequence). The CDR3 runs to 14 residues. The CDR3 here is CSAKKQGKVPEAFF. For the CDR3, the DNA is TGCAGTGCTAAAAAACAGGGGAAGGTCCCTGAAGCTTTCTTT.